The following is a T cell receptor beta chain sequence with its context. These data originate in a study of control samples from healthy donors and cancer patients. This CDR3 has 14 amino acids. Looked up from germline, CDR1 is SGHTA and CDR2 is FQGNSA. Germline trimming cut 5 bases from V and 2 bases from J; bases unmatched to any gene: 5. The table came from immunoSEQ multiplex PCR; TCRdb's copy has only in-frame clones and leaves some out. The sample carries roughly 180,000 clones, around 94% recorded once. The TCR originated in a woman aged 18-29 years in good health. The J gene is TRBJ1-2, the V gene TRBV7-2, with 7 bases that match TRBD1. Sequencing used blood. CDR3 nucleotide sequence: TGTGCCAGCAGCCGCTTGGGACAGAACTATGGCTACACCTTC. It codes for CASSRLGQNYGYTF.